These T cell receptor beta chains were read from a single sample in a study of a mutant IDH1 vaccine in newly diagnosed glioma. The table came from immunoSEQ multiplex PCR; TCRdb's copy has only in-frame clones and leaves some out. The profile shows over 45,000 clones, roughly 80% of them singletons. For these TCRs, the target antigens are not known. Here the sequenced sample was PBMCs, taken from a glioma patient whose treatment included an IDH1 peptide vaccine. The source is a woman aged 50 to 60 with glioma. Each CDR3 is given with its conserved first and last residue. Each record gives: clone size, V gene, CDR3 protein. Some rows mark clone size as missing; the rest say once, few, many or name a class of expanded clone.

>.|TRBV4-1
CASSQLGPSYNSPLHF
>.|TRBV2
CASNQQGLLDTGELFF
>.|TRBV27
CASSPRIRTPGNTIYF
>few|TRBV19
CASRDRMNSPLHF
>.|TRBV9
CASGQEGYIAGANVLTF
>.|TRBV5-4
CASSPSGQGGADTQYF
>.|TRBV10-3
CAISDRAAGNTIYF
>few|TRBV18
CASSPGKRTYEQYF
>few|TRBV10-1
CASSEGLMNTEAFF
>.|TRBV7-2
CASSLRERAFF
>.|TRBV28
CASSVQTGARVYGYTF
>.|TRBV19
CASSPTVNSNQPQHF
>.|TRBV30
CAWSEVASPLHF
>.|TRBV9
CASSVEGILNTEAFF
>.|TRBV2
CASTLKSTGSTEAFF
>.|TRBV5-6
CASSSKPGLAETDTQYF
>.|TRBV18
CASSLRGTGSGNTIYF
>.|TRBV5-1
CASSLDPGINEQFF
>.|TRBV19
CASWDSPMNTEAFF
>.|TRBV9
CASSVGAQGRYEQYF
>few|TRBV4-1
CASSRSSSGPYEQYF
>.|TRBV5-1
CASSFSQTMGSPLHF
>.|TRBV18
CASSPLGSYEQYF